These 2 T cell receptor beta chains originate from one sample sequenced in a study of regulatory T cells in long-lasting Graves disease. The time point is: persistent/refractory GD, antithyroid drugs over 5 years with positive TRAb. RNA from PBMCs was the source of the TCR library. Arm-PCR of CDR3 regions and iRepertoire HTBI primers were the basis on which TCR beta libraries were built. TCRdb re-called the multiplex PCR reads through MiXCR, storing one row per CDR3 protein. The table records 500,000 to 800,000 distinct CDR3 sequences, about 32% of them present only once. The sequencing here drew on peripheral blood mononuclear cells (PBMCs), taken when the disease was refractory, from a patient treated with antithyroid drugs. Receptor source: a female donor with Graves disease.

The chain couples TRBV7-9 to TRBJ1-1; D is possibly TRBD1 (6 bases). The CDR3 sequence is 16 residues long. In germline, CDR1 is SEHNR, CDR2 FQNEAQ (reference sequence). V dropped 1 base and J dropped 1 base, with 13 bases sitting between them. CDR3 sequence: CASSLVSGGQNTEAFF. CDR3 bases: TGTGCCAGCAGCTTAGTAAGCGGGGGGCAGAACACTGAAGCTTTCTTT. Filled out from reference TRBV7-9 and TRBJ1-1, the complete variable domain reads DTGVSQNPRHKITKRGQNVTFRCDPISEHNRLYWYRQTLGQGPEFLTYFQNEAQLEKSRLLSDRFSAERPKGSFSTLEIQRTEQGDSAMYLCASSLVSGGQNTEAFFGQGTRLTVV.

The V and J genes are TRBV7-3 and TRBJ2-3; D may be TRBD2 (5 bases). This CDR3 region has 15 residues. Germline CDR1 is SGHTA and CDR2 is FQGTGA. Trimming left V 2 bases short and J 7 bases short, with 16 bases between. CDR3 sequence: CASSLDRLALNTQYF. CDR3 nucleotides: TGTGCCAGCAGCTTAGATCGCCTAGCATTAAATACGCAGTATTTT.